Shown below are 10 T cell receptor beta chains from a single sample sequenced in a study of T cells in Graves' hyperthyroidism and ophthalmopathy. From RNA transcripts, TCR beta CDR3 regions were amplified. First-round RT-PCR with HTBI primers amplified the TCR CDR3 region. TCRdb reprocessed the multiplex PCR reads via MiXCR and lists one record per CDR3 protein. This sample yields under 500,000 distinct CDR3 sequences, of which over 11% are seen a single time; 25% to 30% belongs to the top ten. The source material was blood. The receptor set was obtained from a man aged 50 or older with Graves' ophthalmopathy.

As regards this clonotype: One junction end does not reproduce the germline sequence, and a read error may be involved. The J gene is TRBJ2-7, the V gene TRBV5-1, with 9 bases matching TRBD2. CDR1 is SGHRS and CDR2 is YFSETQ in the germline V gene. The CDR3 extends over 15 amino acids. The CDR3 DNA sequence: TGCACCAGCAGCTTGTATAGCGGGAGCTCCTACGAGCAGTACTTC. It specifies CTSSLYSGSSYEQYF.

The chain links TRBV7-8 to TRBJ2-1; weak D call: TRBD2 (5 bases). Trimming removed 5 bases from V and 6 bases from J, with 17 bases in between. The CDR3 is 15 residues long. Germline CDR1 SGHVS, CDR2 FQNEAQ. The CDR3: CASSPGVAVGNEQFF. Here the CDR3 DNA reads TGTGCCAGCAGCCCCGGGGTAGCAGTTGGCAATGAGCAGTTCTTC.

In this sample, this clonotype turned up many times. The genes are TRBV18 and TRBJ2-3, with TRBD1 matching over 7 bases. The CDR3 has 14 residues. V gave up 3 bases and J gave up 3 bases; unmatched junction bases: 3. CDR1 is KGHSH and CDR2 is LQKENI in the germline V gene. Written as DNA, the CDR3 is TGTGCCAGCTCACCGACAGGGATGACAGATACGCAGTATTTT. Translating gives CASSPTGMTDTQYF.

This clonotype was picked up a small number of times. The chain couples TRBV18 to TRBJ2-1; TRBD1 matches at 9 bases. Trimming removed 3 bases from V and 6 bases from J; junction bases left unmatched: 9. The CDR3 contains 16 residues. Looked up from germline, CDR1 is KGHSH and CDR2 is LQKENI. Here the CDR3 DNA reads TGTGCCAGCTCACCCCGGGAACAGGGGGCCGTCAATGAGCAGTTCTTC. The encoded protein is CASSPREQGAVNEQFF.

The table lists this clonotype with many counts. This chain uses TRBV6-2 or TRBV6-3 with TRBJ1-2; D may be TRBD1 (5 bases). This CDR3 comprises 13 residues. Per the germline V gene, CDR1 is MNHEY and CDR2 is SVGEGT. Trimming stripped 5 bases from V and 7 bases from J, with 14 bases between. In DNA form, the CDR3 reads TGTGCCAGCAGTGACCAGGGCTCCCCTGGCTACACCTTC. It is translated as CASSDQGSPGYTF.

This clonotype has ten or more counts. The chain carries TRBV28 and TRBJ2-7, with 12 bases aligning to TRBD2. CDR1 is MDHEN, CDR2 SYDVKM, per germline. The CDR3 runs 17 residues. V shed 3 bases and J 6 bases; nucleotides not matched to a gene: 12. This chain's CDR3 is CASSFLGATSGSLEQYF. The CDR3 coding sequence is TGTGCCAGCAGTTTTTTGGGGGCGACTAGCGGGAGTCTCGAGCAGTACTTC. Complete variable domain (other parts from reference TRBV28 and TRBJ2-7): DVKVTQSSRYLVKRTGEKVFLECVQDMDHENMFWYRQDPGLGLRLIYFSYDVKMKEKGDIPEGYSVSREKKERFSLILESASTNQTSMYLCASSFLGATSGSLEQYFGPGTRLTVT.

This clonotype was detected many times. This sequence joins TRBV5-1 and TRBJ2-5; 8 nucleotides match TRBD2. Germline-derived CDR1 and CDR2 are SGHRS and YFSETQ. The CDR3 has 16 amino acids. J lost 0 bases, V lost 4 bases, and 8 bases had no gene match. The CDR3 reads CASSKGPAGDQETQYF. CDR3 DNA: TGCGCCAGCAGCAAGGGGCCAGCGGGAGACCAAGAGACCCAGTACTTC.

The chain links TRBV13 to TRBJ2-7, with a possible D match to TRBD2 (7 bases). Germline CDR1 and CDR2: PRHDT and FYEKMQ (reference sequence). The CDR3 is 15 amino acids. Trimming stripped 0 bases from V and 6 bases from J, with 15 bases between. The CDR3 spells CASSLGGTMGAEQYF. The CDR3 nucleotides are TGTGCCAGCAGCTTAGGAGGGACTATGGGGGCCGAGCAGTACTTC.

This chain connects TRBV7-9 to TRBJ2-5; D possibly corresponds to TRBD2 (5 bases). The germline V gene encodes CDR1 SEHNR and CDR2 FQNEAQ (reference sequence). CDR3 length: 11 amino acids. V was pared by 3 bases and J by 13 bases, with 12 bases between. The CDR3 DNA sequence: TGTGCCAGCAGCTTCGGACTGACACTGTACTTC. As protein: CASSFGLTLYF.

This clonotype was detected many times. The chain combines TRBV3-1 with TRBJ2-5, with D possibly matching TRBD1 (5 bases). Per the germline V gene, CDR1 is LGHDT and CDR2 is YNNKEL (reference sequence). The CDR3 extends over 14 amino acids. V was pared by 2 bases and J by 1 base, with 8 bases between. This CDR3 reads CASSQTTVQETQYF. The DNA of the CDR3 is TGTGCCAGCAGCCAAACGACAGTCCAAGAGACCCAGTACTTC.